Listed below are T cell receptor beta chains from one sample, sequenced in a study of T cells in Graves' hyperthyroidism and ophthalmopathy. Using its own MiXCR run on the multiplex PCR reads, TCRdb lists one record per CDR3 protein. The top ten hold around a third of the sample, which has hundreds of thousands of distinct CDR3 sequences, roughly a third seen once. Sequencing used blood. The receptors derive from a woman aged 40 to 50 with Graves' hyperthyroidism. The CDR3 runs from the conserved cysteine through the conserved F or W. The D gene is left open where the match is weak. Expanded clones are given a class, and other clones once, few, many or no size at all.

d_gene	abundance	j_gene	v_gene	CDR3aa	CDR3nt
TRBD1	-	TRBJ1-5	TRBV19	CASSTGQGRNQPQHF	TGTGCCAGTAGCACCGGACAGGGACGGAATCAGCCCCAGCATTTT
TRBD1	-	TRBJ1-4	TRBV4-1	CASSQDRDRATNEKLFF	TGCGCCAGCAGCCAAGATCGGGACAGGGCAACTAATGAAAAACTGTTTTTT
-	-	TRBJ1-6	TRBV20-1	CSARDLGQGGSPLHF	TGCAGTGCTAGAGATCTCGGGCAGGGAGGTTCACCCCTCCACTTT
-	many	TRBJ1-6	TRBV7-2	CASSPRGGVGSPLHF	TGTGCCAGCAGCCCCCGAGGAGGGGTAGGGTCACCCCTCCACTTT
-	-	TRBJ2-2	TRBV19	CASNPGPSGTGELFF	TGTGCCAGTAATCCCGGGCCATCAGGGACCGGGGAGCTGTTTTTT
-	-	TRBJ1-2	TRBV7-9	CASSDRHYGYTF	TGTGCCAGCAGCGACAGGCACTATGGCTACACCTTC
-	many	TRBJ2-7	TRBV5-1	CASSLVSGDEQYF	TGCGCCAGCAGCTTGGTCTCGGGGGACGAGCAGTACTTC
TRBD1	-	TRBJ1-1	TRBV6-5	CASTDLGTGNTEAFF	TGTGCCAGCACCGACCTCGGGACAGGTAACACTGAAGCTTTCTTT
-	many	TRBJ1-1	TRBV29-1	CSAAGSGDTEAFF	TGCAGCGCTGCGGGATCTGGGGACACTGAAGCTTTCTTT
-	-	TRBJ2-5	TRBV10-3	CASSDEATQYF	TGTGCCAGCAGTGACGAGGCCACCCAGTACTTC
-	many	TRBJ2-7	TRBV7-9	CASSVEREQYF	TGTGCCAGCAGCGTAGAGCGCGAGCAGTACTTC
TRBD2	many	TRBJ2-7	TRBV7-2	CASMNSGLASHEQYF	TGTGCCAGCATGAACTCGGGACTAGCGTCCCACGAGCAGTACTTC
-	-	TRBJ1-2	TRBV7-8	CASSEGHYGYTF	TGTGCCAGCTCAGAGGGACACTATGGCTACACCTTC
TRBD2	few	TRBJ2-7	TRBV27	CASRRGGGYEQYF	TGTGCCAGCAGGCGGGGGGGCGGATACGAGCAGTACTTC
-	-	TRBJ2-5	TRBV20-1	CSAPVGKGKETQYF	TGCAGTGCCCCGGTCGGGAAGGGGAAAGAGACCCAGTACTTC
-	-	TRBJ1-1	TRBV10-3	CAIRSGGPLNTEAFF	TGTGCCATCAGGTCGGGGGGGCCATTAAACACTGAAGCTTTCTTT
-	-	TRBJ2-3	TRBV9	CASSGDGDTQYF	TGTGCCAGCAGCGGGGACGGGGATACGCAGTATTTT
TRBD1	many	TRBJ1-1	TRBV11-2	CASRLTGETEAFF	TGTGCCAGCAGACTCACAGGGGAGACTGAAGCTTTCTTT
-	-	TRBJ1-1	TRBV7-9	CASSPGGGGRRTEAFF	TGTGCCAGCAGCCCGGGGGGTGGGGGGCGCCGGACTGAAGCTTTCTTT
-	-	TRBJ1-4	TRBV7-2	CASSPQSATNEKLFF	TGTGCCAGCAGCCCTCAATCTGCAACTAATGAAAAACTGTTTTTT
-	-	TRBJ2-7	TRBV29-1	CSLLGGSYEQYF	TGCAGCTTACTTGGGGGTTCCTACGAGCAGTACTTC
TRBD2	many	TRBJ2-2	TRBV10-1	CASSESGLAELFF	TGCGCCAGCAGTGAGTCGGGACTAGCGGAGCTGTTTTTT
-	-	TRBJ2-2	TRBV4-3	CASSQDRGVGELFF	TGCGCCAGCAGCCAAGATCGGGGCGTGGGGGAGCTGTTTTTT
-	-	TRBJ2-7	TRBV30	CALARSLEQYF	TGTGCCTTAGCAAGGAGCCTCGAGCAGTACTTC
TRBD1	many	TRBJ1-2	TRBV7-9	CASTSDRASFYGYTF	TGTGCCAGCACCTCCGACAGGGCATCGTTCTATGGCTACACCTTC
-	-	TRBJ1-5	TRBV7-9	CASSRSGGIDGFQPQHF	TGTGCCAGCAGCAGGTCTGGGGGGATTGATGGATTTCAGCCCCAGCATTTT
-	few	TRBJ2-7	TRBV4-3	CASSWEPGPEGEQYF	TGCGCCAGCAGCTGGGAACCCGGGCCAGAAGGCGAGCAGTACTTC
TRBD1	many	TRBJ1-1	TRBV10-1	CASTLGQGGPTEAFF	TGCGCCAGCACTCTCGGACAGGGTGGTCCCACTGAAGCTTTCTTT
-	many	TRBJ1-4	TRBV6-5	CASSSWRHEKLFF	TGTGCCAGCAGTTCGTGGAGACATGAAAAACTGTTTTTT
TRBD1	many	TRBJ1-2	TRBV20-1	CSATNQGAGGYTF	TGCAGTGCTACCAATCAGGGGGCTGGGGGCTACACCTTC
TRBD2	-	TRBJ2-7	TRBV19	CASGEREGGGEQYF	TGTGCCAGCGGGGAGCGGGAGGGCGGAGGCGAGCAGTACTTC
-	-	TRBJ1-1	TRBV6-5	CASSPVGPRGTEAFF	TGTGCCAGCAGCCCTGTTGGACCCCGAGGGACTGAAGCTTTCTTT
-	few	TRBJ2-7	TRBV6-2/TRBV6-3	CASSYLRDYEQYF	TGTGCCAGCAGTTACCTCAGGGACTACGAGCAGTACTTC
-	few	TRBJ2-5	TRBV7-2	CASSPETRGETQYF	TGTGCCAGCAGCCCCGAAACTAGAGGAGAGACCCAGTACTTC
-	many	TRBJ2-7	TRBV7-9	CASSQGGVSLGEQYF	TGTGCCAGCAGCCAAGGAGGGGTGAGCTTGGGAGAGCAGTACTTC
-	-	TRBJ1-5	TRBV29-1	CSGTDSNQPQHF	TGCAGCGGGACAGATAGCAATCAGCCCCAGCATTTT
-	-	TRBJ2-7	TRBV10-3	CAISESYGNSYEQYF	TGTGCCATCAGTGAGTCTTACGGGAACTCCTACGAGCAGTACTTC
-	few	TRBJ1-2	TRBV7-9	CASSLYQGTYGYTF	TGTGCCAGCAGCTTATATCAGGGTACCTATGGCTACACCTTC
-	-	TRBJ2-3	TRBV29-1	CSVEKGTSDTQYF	TGCAGCGTTGAGAAAGGGACCTCAGATACGCAGTATTTT
TRBD1	-	TRBJ1-3	TRBV5-6	CASSFGQGSAGNTIYF	TGTGCCAGCAGCTTCGGACAGGGATCGGCCGGAAACACCATATATTTT
TRBD1	-	TRBJ2-5	TRBV7-9	CASSHRDREVETQYF	TGTGCCAGCAGCCACCGGGACAGGGAGGTGGAGACCCAGTACTTC
-	-	TRBJ2-3	TRBV10-3	CAISGSRGSDTQYF	TGTGCCATCAGTGGTTCTAGGGGGTCAGATACGCAGTATTTT
TRBD1	many	TRBJ2-7	TRBV12-3/TRBV12-4	CASSFGGQVGEQYF	TGTGCCAGCAGTTTTGGGGGACAGGTCGGCGAGCAGTACTTC
-	few	TRBJ1-2	TRBV20-1	CSASGVSGYGYTF	TGCAGTGCTAGTGGGGTTTCGGGCTATGGCTACACCTTC
TRBD1	once	TRBJ2-4	TRBV7-2	CASSPTGGQNIQYF	TGTGCCAGCAGCCCGACAGGGGGCCAAAACATTCAGTACTTC
-	-	TRBJ2-7	TRBV7-9	CASSSPGGQGRNEQYF	TGTGCCAGCAGCTCCCCGGGAGGACAGGGAAGGAACGAGCAGTACTTC
-	-	TRBJ1-1	TRBV11-2	CAISRGITEAFF	TGTGCCATCTCGCGGGGGATCACTGAAGCTTTCTTT
-	few	TRBJ1-4	TRBV9	CASSVGMATNEKLFF	TGTGCCAGCAGCGTAGGGATGGCAACTAATGAAAAACTGTTTTTT
TRBD2	few	TRBJ2-7	TRBV6-5	CASTPGGRFEQYF	TGTGCCAGCACTCCGGGGGGTCGGTTCGAGCAGTACTTC
TRBD1	many	TRBJ2-7	TRBV29-1	CSVDDGDSAYEQYF	TGCAGCGTTGACGACGGGGACAGTGCCTACGAGCAGTACTTC
-	many	TRBJ1-1	TRBV7-9	CASSLSQGQTEAFF	TGTGCCAGCAGCTTATCCCAAGGACAGACCGAAGCTTTCTTT
-	-	TRBJ2-2	TRBV4-3	CASSQGRLGLAGTGELFF	TGCGCCAGCAGCCAAGGGCGACTAGGTCTGGCGGGCACCGGGGAGCTGTTTTTT
TRBD1	-	TRBJ1-2	TRBV25-1	CASSGELRGLGYGYTF	TGTGCCAGCAGTGGAGAACTTAGGGGGCTTGGCTATGGCTACACCTTC
-	-	TRBJ1-6	TRBV7-9	CASSHPSDWNSPLHF	TGTGCCAGCAGCCACCCAAGCGACTGGAATTCACCCCTCCACTTT
-	few	TRBJ1-4	TRBV5-1	CASSQPGMGRREKLFF	TGCGCCAGCAGCCAACCGGGGATGGGTCGGAGGGAAAAACTGTTTTTT
-	-	TRBJ1-5	TRBV6-6	CASSHDRTGNQPQHF	TGTGCCAGCAGCCATGACCGGACGGGGAATCAGCCCCAGCATTTT
-	-	TRBJ1-2	TRBV28	CASLLQGHYGYTF	TGTGCCAGCCTCTTGCAGGGGCACTATGGCTACACCTTC
TRBD1	-	TRBJ1-2	TRBV12-3/TRBV12-4	CASSPDRVFGYTF	TGTGCCAGCAGCCCAGACAGGGTTTTTGGCTACACCTTC
-	-	TRBJ1-1	TRBV7-9	CASASSLSPGNFAEAFF	TGTGCCAGCGCCAGCAGCTTGTCCCCAGGGAATTTCGCTGAAGCTTTCTTT